This paragraph covers one T cell receptor (beta chain) sequence. Produced via immunoSEQ multiplex PCR; TCRdb's table is partial and in-frame only. Counted here are over 85,000 clones, about 94% occurring once; the ten biggest clones make up 0.25% to 0.35%. This sample was included in a study of technical replicates of blood from four donors. This TCR was sampled from a human donor in good health. Material: T cells isolated from PBMCs.

As DNA, the CDR3 is TGTGCCAGCAGCTTAGCTTCGTCCTACACTGAAGCTTTCTTT. Its protein product is CASSLASSYTEAFF. V is TRBV11-2 and J is TRBJ1-1; D gene unclear. CDR1 is SGHAT, CDR2 FQNNGV, per germline. The CDR3 loop spans 14 amino acids. Trimming shortened V by 1 base and J by 3 bases, and 9 bases separated the two germline ends.